This T cell receptor beta chain was documented in a study of chemoradiotherapy in HPV16-positive cancers (dated by TCRdb to the early 2020s). Turning to the overall study: Candidate HPV-specific T-cell clones and common TCR motifs were defined through functional T-cell assays on cells from a couple of HPV16-positive patients. The study asked whether T-cell immunity against the HPV oncoproteins E6 and E7 changes during chemoradiotherapy and whether it affects survival. The candidate HPV-specific TCRs and motifs were subsequently tracked in TCR repertoires obtained from 65 to 95 patients with HPV-related cancers. Findings and caveats that apply to the study as a whole: Among HPV16-positive patients, expansion of HPV-responsive T cells during chemoradiotherapy was associated with better recurrence-free survival. The functional definition of HPV-specific T cells was derived from only two HPV16-positive patients, and the survival association was reported for HPV16-positive patients. Expansion of candidate HPV-specific clones and E7-related TCR motifs was observed in the tumor microenvironment during treatment, whereas no such expansion was observed for non-HPV-specific T cells.

This clone was observed a single time. Its antigen is still unknown. Base qualities were left out, and no much larger clone turns up one base away. Repertoires were sampled multiple times during chemoradiotherapy, which allowed clonal expansion in the tumor microenvironment to be followed. Preparation of the library involved the immunoSEQ multiplex PCR assay. TCRdb took over this immuneACCESS table, retaining in-frame rearrangements with V and J assigned. Such tables are incomplete; in checked studies, under half of the missing clones stem from an unresolved V gene, and the remainder is unexplained. This sample is represented by approximately 12,000 clones; around 86% of them were singletons. Over 5% of the sample lies in the top ten. From the cysteine up to the phenylalanine, the CDR3 has a length of 18 residues. This entry keeps only the CDR3 DNA: 54 bases, framed from base 1. Per the germline V gene (reference sequence), MNHEY is the CDR1 and SMNVEV is the CDR2. V loses 5 bases at its end and J loses 5 bases; junction bases beyond the gene matches: 13.

The rearrangement joined TRBV27 to TRBJ1-6, with 9 bases aligning to TRBD1. This receptor was taken from a human donor with HPV-associated anogenital cancer. The sequences come from blood, collected from a patient who underwent chemoradiotherapy. For the CDR3, the sequence is CASSTQGTGWIDNSPLHF. Here is the DNA: TGTGCCAGCAGTACACAAGGGACAGGGTGGATTGATAATTCACCCCTCCACTTT.